The 29 T cell receptor beta chains below come from one sample, sequenced in a study of high-grade serous ovarian cancer treatment subgroups. Clones were sequenced by immunoSEQ multiplex PCR, and TCRdb holds only the in-frame ones, with some missing. This table holds under 10,000 clones, 76% found once. The tumor samples were collected prior to definitive surgery or chemotherapy. Sequenced sample: tumor tissue. The receptor source for this set is a human donor with high-grade serous ovarian cancer.

This chain links TRBV5-1 with TRBJ2-5; 8 bases map to TRBD1. From germline, CDR1 is SGHRS and CDR2 YFSETQ. CDR3 length equals 15 residues. V was pared by 3 bases and J by 6 bases, with 10 bases of the junction left unmatched. CDR3 loop: CASSSFWTGRQTQYF. The CDR3 DNA is TGCGCCAGCAGCTCATTTTGGACAGGGCGGCAGACCCAGTACTTC.

The rearrangement links TRBV19 to TRBJ2-5; 9 bases are shared with TRBD2. The CDR3 totals 22 residues. V shed 3 bases, J shed 2 bases, and the junction held 25 bases outside the gene matches. CDR1 is LNHDA, CDR2 SQIVND, per germline (reference sequence). The CDR3 DNA follows: TGTGCCAGTAGTATTAGCCCCAAGACGGCGGCGGGGGGGCTCTCCCATCAAGAGACCCAGTACTTC. Translating it yields CASSISPKTAAGGLSHQETQYF.

The genes are TRBV4-1 and TRBJ1-1, with D unclear. Germline V gene lookup returns CDR1 MGHRA and CDR2 YSYEKL. The V end lost 0 bases, the J end lost 8 bases, and 13 bases lay between the germline ends. The CDR3 is 14 amino acids. CDR3 protein: CASSQDVRILEAFF. DNA for the CDR3: TGCGCCAGCAGCCAAGACGTCAGGATCCTAGAAGCTTTCTTT.

V gene TRBV12-5 combines with J gene TRBJ1-6; D gene ambiguous. Looked up from germline, CDR1 is LGHNT and CDR2 is FRNRAP. Deletions cut 2 bases from V and 9 bases from J, with 17 bases between. The CDR3 extends over 16 amino acids. The DNA for the CDR3 is TGTGCTAGTGGTTTGAGGAACTCGGGCCCCATTTCACCCCTCCACTTT. This sequence encodes CASGLRNSGPISPLHF.

The chain joins TRBV6-5 to TRBJ2-3; TRBD1 aligns across 9 bases. Trimming at V came to 4 bases and at J to 0 bases, leaving 2 bases not matched to a gene. This CDR3 region has 15 residues. Germline V gene sequence: CDR1 MNHEY, CDR2 SVGAGI. CDR3 sequence: CASSSGTGSTDTQYF. The CDR3 nucleotides are TGTGCCAGCAGTTCCGGGACAGGGAGCACAGATACGCAGTATTTT.

The chain joins TRBV7-2 to TRBJ2-3; D remains ambiguous. Germline assignment: CDR1 SGHTA and CDR2 FQGNSA. The CDR3 has 13 residues. V was shortened by 1 base and J by 4 bases, with 6 bases between the two germline ends. CDR3 DNA: TGTGCCAGCAGCTTAGGATCCCCAGATACGCAGTATTTT. Amino acid sequence: CASSLGSPDTQYF.

The chain is built from TRBV6-5 and TRBJ1-2; 7 bases are shared with TRBD1. Germline CDR1 MNHEY, CDR2 SVGAGI. J lost 4 bases, V lost 2 bases, and 10 bases had no gene match. CDR3 length: 16 amino acids. The CDR3 here is CASSYGSGGDFYGYTF. CDR3 DNA: TGTGCCAGCAGTTACGGGTCAGGGGGTGACTTCTATGGCTACACCTTC.

The genes are TRBV5-1 and TRBJ2-7, with 12 bases fitting TRBD2. The CDR3 is 16 amino acids. The ends lost 0 bases at V and 5 bases at J; junction bases unmatched: 6. Germline lookup yields CDR1 SGHRS and CDR2 YFSETQ. CDR3 sequence reads: CASSLALAGGRNEQYF. CDR3 bases: TGCGCCAGCAGCTTGGCGCTAGCGGGGGGGCGGAACGAGCAGTACTTC.

The V gene is TRBV7-8, the J gene TRBJ2-7; D possibly corresponds to TRBD2 (6 bases). The CDR3 loop spans 15 amino acids. V lost 1 base and J 6 bases, leaving 16 bases between the germline ends. Germline CDR1 and CDR2: SGHVS and FQNEAQ. This CDR3 is CASSLERTSNSEQYF. The DNA of the CDR3 is TGTGCCAGCAGCTTAGAGAGAACTAGCAATTCCGAGCAGTACTTC.

CDR3 residues: CPSDFEQFF. In DNA, the CDR3 is TGTCCTTCAGACTTTGAGCAGTTCTTC. The chain links TRBV19 to TRBJ2-1; no clear D gene. CDR3 length: 9 residues. The germline V gene encodes CDR1 LNHDA and CDR2 SQIVND (reference sequence).

V usage is TRBV5-4 and J usage is TRBJ1-6; maybe TRBD1 (6 bases). Per germline, CDR1 SGHNT and CDR2 YYREEE (reference sequence). V was shortened by 4 bases and J by 6 bases, with 17 bases between the two germline ends. CDR3 length equals 16 residues. The CDR3 protein is CASSLEGGASNSPLHF. In DNA form, the CDR3 reads TGTGCCAGCAGCCTAGAAGGGGGGGCGAGTAATTCACCCCTCCACTTT.

This chain connects TRBV28 to TRBJ1-2, with D perhaps matching TRBD1 (5 bases). Trimming removed 7 bases from V and 4 bases from J, with 13 bases in between. The CDR3 runs to 13 residues. Germline V CDR1 and CDR2: MDHEN, SYDVKM. Here the CDR3 DNA reads TGTGCCAGCATCACGGGGGGTGGCTATGGCTACACCTTC. Its protein product is CASITGGGYGYTF.

The chain couples TRBV6-1 to TRBJ1-1; 10 bases map to TRBD1. The CDR3 is made up of 16 amino acids. The V and J ends lost 3 bases and 5 bases, in that order; junction bases with no gene match: 9. Per germline, CDR1 MNHNS and CDR2 SASEGT. This CDR3 reads CASSDQFPGQGTEAFF. DNA of the CDR3: TGTGCCAGCAGTGACCAATTTCCGGGACAGGGGACTGAAGCTTTCTTT.

The chain employs TRBV4-3 and TRBJ2-7; 10 nucleotides match TRBD1. Trimming took 3 bases from V and 3 from J; bases not matched to a gene: 5. The CDR3 is 15 amino acids. The germline V gene encodes CDR1 LGHNA and CDR2 YSLEER. The CDR3 region is CASSHRRDRGYEQYF. For the CDR3, the DNA is TGCGCCAGCAGCCACCGAAGGGACAGGGGCTACGAGCAGTACTTC.

The J gene is TRBJ2-2, the V gene TRBV5-1; D gene unclear. The CDR3 is 14 amino acids. V lost 0 bases and J lost 2, with 5 bases in between. The germline gives CDR1 SGHRS, CDR2 YFSETQ. The CDR3 DNA reads TGCGCCAGCAGCTTGGCCAAAAACACCGGGGAGCTGTTTTTT. Translation: CASSLAKNTGELFF. Looking up the rest from reference TRBV5-1 and TRBJ2-2 gives the full variable domain: KAGVTQTPRYLIKTRGQQVTLSCSPISGHRSVSWYQQTPGQGLQFLFEYFSETQRNKGNFPGRFSGRQFSNSRSEMNVSTLELGDSALYLCASSLAKNTGELFFGEGSRLTVL.

The genes are TRBV5-1 and TRBJ2-3; D may be TRBD1 (6 bases). CDR3 length: 18 residues. Germline V gives CDR1 SGHRS, CDR2 YFSETQ. The V end was cut by 0 bases, the J end by 4 bases, with 21 bases between. The CDR3 reads CASSLGVQVNPGADTQYF. As DNA, the CDR3 is TGCGCCAGCAGCTTGGGGGTGCAGGTCAACCCAGGGGCAGATACGCAGTATTTT.

This clone was seen just once. The chain joins TRBV19 to TRBJ1-5; the D is unclear. V was cut by 5 bases and J by 1 base, with 9 bases left in between. The CDR3 spans 14 residues. Germline V gives CDR1 LNHDA, CDR2 SQIVND (reference sequence). The DNA for the CDR3 is TGTGCCAGTAGTCCTAGGTTGAGCAATCAGCCCCAGCATTTT. It yields the protein CASSPRLSNQPQHF.

The J gene is TRBJ1-2, the V gene TRBV7-2; 7 bases are a match to TRBD1. Germline V gene lookup returns CDR1 SGHTA and CDR2 FQGNSA. V trimming: 5 bases; J trimming: 8 bases; junction bases outside the gene matches: 14. This CDR3 spans 15 amino acids. The CDR3 loop is CASSTRDSLLGGYTF. Written as DNA, the CDR3 is TGTGCCAGCAGCACCCGGGACAGCCTTTTAGGGGGCTACACCTTC.

This chain links TRBV7-2 with TRBJ2-1, with 9 bases aligning to TRBD2. Germline-derived CDR1 and CDR2 are SGHTA and FQGNSA. CDR3 length equals 16 residues. Germline trimming cut 3 bases from V and 2 bases from J; bases unmatched to any gene: 5. The CDR3 DNA reads as TGTGCCAGCAGCTTTCGCGGGGGGGCCACCTACAATGAGCAGTTCTTC. Its translation is CASSFRGGATYNEQFF.

V is TRBV2 and J is TRBJ1-1, with D tentatively TRBD1 (5 bases). Germline V gene data show CDR1 as SNHLY and CDR2 as FYNNEI. Trimming removed 7 bases from V and 1 base from J, with 10 bases in between. CDR3 size: 13 residues. CDR3 nucleotides: TGTGCCAGCACCTTAGACAGGAACACTGAAGCTTTCTTT. Protein product: CASTLDRNTEAFF.

This chain's CDR3 is CSVEEYAIRDLFYGYTF. The CDR3 DNA is TGCAGCGTTGAAGAATACGCCATCCGGGACCTCTTCTATGGCTACACCTTC. The V call is TRBV29-1, the J call TRBJ1-2; a weak D match, TRBD1 (5 bases). This CDR3 is 17 amino acids long. V was pared by 0 bases and J by 4 bases, with 21 bases between. CDR1 and CDR2 (germline): SQVTM, ANQGSEA.

The gene calls are TRBV5-1 and TRBJ2-3; D is undetermined. V gave up 0 bases and J gave up 2 bases, with 10 bases separating them. Germline V gene lookup returns CDR1 SGHRS and CDR2 YFSETQ. CDR3 size: 15 residues. The DNA for the CDR3 is TGCGCCAGCAGCTTGGTCGGCAGTTTCACAGATACGCAGTATTTT. Translating gives CASSLVGSFTDTQYF.

The chain carries TRBV7-9 and TRBJ1-2; no clear D. This CDR3 comprises 16 residues. Between the trimmed V and J ends, which lost 0 bases and 5 bases, there was a span of 16 bases. Per the germline V gene, CDR1 is SEHNR and CDR2 is FQNEAQ (reference sequence). CDR3 nucleotides: TGTGCCAGCAGCTTAGCAGGTGGGCAGGACTTTTATGGCTACACCTTC. It codes for CASSLAGGQDFYGYTF.

The DNA of the CDR3 is TGTGCCAGCAGCGCATCTCCGGGACAGGTTGGGGGCTACACCTTC. Its protein is CASSASPGQVGGYTF. This chain joins TRBV9 and TRBJ1-2, with 8 bases lining up with TRBD1. The CDR3 runs 15 residues. Germline assignment: CDR1 SGDLS and CDR2 YYNGEE. J lost 8 bases, V lost 3 bases, and 12 bases had no gene match.

The chain has TRBV5-1 and TRBJ2-3, with D tentatively TRBD2 (7 bases). The germline CDR1 and CDR2 sequences are SGHRS and YFSETQ. The ends were cut back, 5 bases at V and 2 bases at J, with 18 bases in the middle. The CDR3 runs to 16 residues. CDR3 sequence (DNA): TGCGCCAGCAGTTTAATTGGCGGGGGCACCACAGATACGCAGTATTTT. Protein sequence: CASSLIGGGTTDTQYF.

The V call is TRBV29-1, the J call TRBJ2-1, with 9 bases that match TRBD2. CDR3 length: 16 residues. The V and J ends lost 2 bases and 1 base, in that order; junction bases with no gene match: 6. CDR1 SQVTM and CDR2 ANQGSEA come from the germline V gene. The CDR3 DNA is TGCAGCGTTGAAAGTCCCAGCGGGGGGTCCTACAATGAGCAGTTCTTC. As protein: CSVESPSGGSYNEQFF.

The table lists this clone with a few counts. The chain couples TRBV7-9 to TRBJ1-1, with a tentative D call TRBD1 (5 bases). Deletions cut 2 bases from V and 0 bases from J, with 19 bases between. The CDR3 is made up of 18 amino acids. The germline CDR1 and CDR2 sequences are SEHNR and FQNEAQ (reference sequence). Here the CDR3 DNA reads TGTGCCAGCAGCTTACGCAATCCCGGGACGCCTATGAACACTGAAGCTTTCTTT. Encoded protein: CASSLRNPGTPMNTEAFF.

The CDR3 DNA follows: TGTGCCAGCAGCCCCGGGACAGGAATGAGCTACGAGCAGTACTTC. Protein: CASSPGTGMSYEQYF. V gene TRBV11-2 combines with J gene TRBJ2-7; 8 bases line up with TRBD1. The CDR3 is 15 residues long. After removal of 5 bases from V and 3 bases from J, the junction contained 9 bases not matched to a gene. Looked up from germline, CDR1 is SGHAT and CDR2 is FQNNGV.

This chain joins TRBV20-1 and TRBJ1-2; D is uncertain. The germline V and J ends were trimmed by 6 bases and 2 bases, with 7 bases remaining between them. This CDR3 is built from 11 residues. CDR1 and CDR2 from the germline V gene are DFQATT and SNEGSKA (reference sequence). CDR3 sequence reads: CSAHGNYGYTF. In nucleotides, the CDR3 is TGCAGTGCCCACGGCAACTATGGCTACACCTTC.